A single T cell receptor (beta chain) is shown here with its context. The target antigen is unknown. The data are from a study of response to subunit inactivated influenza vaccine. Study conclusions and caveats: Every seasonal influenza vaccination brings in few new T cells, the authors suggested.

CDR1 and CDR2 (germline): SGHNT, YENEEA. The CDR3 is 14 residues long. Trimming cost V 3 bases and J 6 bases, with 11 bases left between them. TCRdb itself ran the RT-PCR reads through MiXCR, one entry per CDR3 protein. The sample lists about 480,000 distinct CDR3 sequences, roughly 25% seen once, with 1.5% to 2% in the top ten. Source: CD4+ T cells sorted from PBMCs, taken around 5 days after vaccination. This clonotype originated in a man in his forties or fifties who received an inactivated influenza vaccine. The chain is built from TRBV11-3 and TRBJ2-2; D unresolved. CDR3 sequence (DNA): TGTGCCAGCAGCTTTTCGGTTGGGGCCGGGGAGCTGTTTTTT. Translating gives CASSFSVGAGELFF.